The next 6 T cell receptor beta chains were all read from a single sample in a study of T cells after yellow fever vaccination. TCRdb re-called the 5' RACE reads with MiXCR, one entry per CDR3 protein. The sample contains 150,000 or so distinct CDR3 sequences, about 6.9% of which appear only once. The sample was CD4+ T cells sorted from PBMCs, taken 10 days after the yellow fever booster vaccination. These receptors came from a man younger than 40 who received the YFV17D yellow fever vaccine.

This clonotype was counted a single time. A much larger clonotype is one base distant, so this may be a read error. The J gene is TRBJ1-5, the V gene TRBV11-2, with a weak D call TRBD1 (6 bases). The germline V gene encodes CDR1 SGHAT and CDR2 FQNNGV. There are 14 residues in the CDR3. Trimming removed 4 bases at V and 7 bases at J, with 14 bases between. CDR3 nucleotides: TGTGCCAGCAGCTCCGGACAGTTCAAGCAGCCCCAGCATTTT. This encodes CASSSGQFKQPQHF.

This sequence joins TRBV19 and TRBJ2-5, with TRBD1 matching over 7 bases. Germline CDR1 LNHDA, CDR2 SQIVND (reference sequence). CDR3 size: 15 residues. Losses at the gene ends were 5 bases for V and 2 bases for J; bases not matched to a gene: 8. The CDR3 reads CASSHTGTAQETQYF. Here the CDR3 DNA reads TGTGCCAGTAGTCACACCGGGACAGCACAAGAGACCCAGTACTTC.

This clonotype was seen ten or more times. The chain has TRBV27 and TRBJ1-2, with 7 bases lining up with TRBD1. Germline loops: CDR1 MNHEY, CDR2 SMNVEV (reference sequence). Unmatched junction bases numbered 9, after V lost 10 bases and J lost 10 bases. The CDR3 loop spans 11 amino acids. CDR3 DNA: TGTGCCACAAGACAGGGATTCGTCTACACCTTC. Protein product: CATRQGFVYTF.

This clonotype appeared many times. V is TRBV20-1 and J is TRBJ2-1; perhaps TRBD2 as D (6 bases). Germline-derived CDR1 and CDR2 are DFQATT and SNEGSKA (reference sequence). There are 13 residues in the CDR3. Trimming took 0 bases from V and 11 from J, leaving 14 bases between them. For the CDR3, the DNA is TGCAGTGCTAGAGATGGCGGGGCAGGAAAGCAGTTCTTC. Translated: CSARDGGAGKQFF.

At least ten counts were recorded for this clonotype. The chain employs TRBV7-2 and TRBJ2-5; D not certain. V lost 5 bases to trimming and J lost 2 bases, with 12 bases between them. CDR1 is SGHTA and CDR2 is FQGNSA in the germline V gene. The CDR3 extends over 14 amino acids. The CDR3 is CASSRAGSQETQYF. The CDR3 bases are TGTGCCAGCAGCCGCGCCGGTTCGCAAGAGACCCAGTACTTC.

V usage is TRBV7-2 and J usage is TRBJ2-1, with unresolved D. Per the germline V gene, CDR1 is SGHTA and CDR2 is FQGNSA. Trimming stripped 4 bases from V and 6 bases from J, with 7 bases between. CDR3 length: 12 amino acids. The CDR3 region is CASSSHSNEQFF. The CDR3, as DNA: TGTGCCAGCAGCTCACACTCCAATGAGCAGTTCTTC. The full variable domain, its missing parts supplied by reference TRBV7-2 and TRBJ2-1, is GAGVSQSPSNKVTEKGKDVELRCDPISGHTALYWYRQSLGQGLEFLIYFQGNSAPDKSGLPSDRFSAERTGGSVSTLTIQRTQQEDSAVYLCASSSHSNEQFFGPGTRLTVL.